This TCR beta chain was identified during a study of blood T cell repertoires in COVID-19. The wider study: Italy, Spain and the United States were the sources of the convalescent and acute COVID-19 samples. T cells, B-cell-depleted T cells, or PBMCs supplied cDNA or gDNA.

Germline CDR1 and CDR2: KGHSH and LQKENI. V shed 4 bases, J shed 9 bases, and the junction held 13 bases outside the gene matches. CDR3 length: 17 amino acids. This clone was counted between two and nine times. In the authors' workflow: Estimation of nucleated cell counts was performed using reference gene primer amplification. Produced via immunoSEQ multiplex PCR; TCRdb's table is partial and in-frame only. D and trimming come from the DNA, and the V and J calls and clone size come from that table. The repertoire consists of 250,000 to 300,000 clones, with about 73% occurring once and the leading ten covering around 3.4%.

The specimen was peripheral blood. The receptor was isolated from a woman aged 80 or older with acute or convalescent COVID-19. The V and J genes are TRBV18 and TRBJ2-1; 12 bases align to TRBD1. The CDR3 spells CASSLKGTGTGGVEQFF. In DNA, the CDR3 is TGTGCCAGCTCACTTAAGGGAACCGGGACAGGGGGCGTTGAGCAGTTCTTC.